This T cell receptor (beta chain) derives from a study of blood T cells in healthy people across ages. Regarding the study as a whole: Older age went with lower TCR beta diversity per million T cells, in a roughly linear way.

Germline V CDR1 and CDR2: LNHDA, SQIVND (reference sequence). The CDR3 length is 17 residues. Alongside a J-beta primer mix, a sample-barcoded 5' primer served in a second PCR lasting roughly 7 to 11 cycles. One entry per CDR3 protein results from TCRdb running MiXCR on the 5' RACE reads. The table has some 890,000 distinct CDR3 sequences, approximately 32% seen once. This clonotype occurred a few times. Its matching antigen is unknown. An end of the junction differs from the germline gene, which may be a read error. These records were also assigned to another study, of T cells of mothers and their children. From that second work: An overlap that was slightly higher, though non-significant, was seen in related mother-child pairs versus unrelated pairs.

This receptor was taken from a woman aged 35 to 49 in good health. Sequenced: blood. The rearrangement links TRBV19 to TRBJ2-5, with D perhaps given as TRBD1 or TRBD2 (7 bases each). Matching the DNA end better, TRBJ2-7 makes the J call doubtful. CDR3 DNA sequence: TGTGCCAATAGTAGAGGGAGGGCGACAGGGCCGTCCTACGAGCAGTACTTC. The encoded protein is CANSRGRATGPSYEQYF.